Listed below are T cell receptor beta chains from one sample, sequenced in a study of blood T cell repertoires in COVID-19. Generated by immunoSEQ multiplex PCR, the TCRdb table keeps only in-frame clones and is missing some. The sample records about 82,000 clones, 75% to 85% being singletons. The source material was peripheral blood. These receptors all stem from a man between 60 and 70 years old with COVID-19, enrolled during active disease. The CDR3 runs from the conserved cysteine through the conserved F or W. Each record gives: V gene, D gene, clone size, J gene, CDR3 DNA, CDR3 protein. A D gene is named only where the DNA matches it firmly. Size tells how often a clone was seen (once, few, many) or the class of an expanded clone, and some rows leave it out.

TRBV27	TRBD2	NA	TRBJ2-7	TGTGCCAGCAGATCTAGCGGGGGGCTCTACGAGCAGTACTTC	CASRSSGGLYEQYF
TRBV10-2	TRBD2	NA	TRBJ2-1	TGCGCCAGCAGGGGGGCCGGGACTAGCGACAATGAGCAGTTCTTC	CASRGAGTSDNEQFF
TRBV6-5	NA	NA	TRBJ1-2	TGTGCCAGCAGTTACAGGGAGAAGGATGGCTACACCTTC	CASSYREKDGYTF
TRBV12-3/TRBV12-4	TRBD1	NA	TRBJ1-5	TGTGCCAGCAACGACAGGGAATCCCAGCCCCAGCATTTT	CASNDRESQPQHF
TRBV5-1	TRBD1	NA	TRBJ2-2	TGCGCCAGCGGGACAGGAGAGAACACCGGGGAGCTGTTTTTT	CASGTGENTGELFF
TRBV7-9	TRBD1	NA	TRBJ1-1	TGTGCCAGCAGCTTCCACCGGGACAGAAGCACTGAAGCTTTCTTT	CASSFHRDRSTEAFF
TRBV21-1	NA	few	TRBJ2-7	TGTGCCAGCAGCGAGCGGCGACAGGGGGCCCAGGAGCAGTACTTC	CASSERRQGAQEQYF
TRBV5-1	NA	NA	TRBJ1-1	TGCGCCAGTTTCGGACCCTCGGGGACTGAAGCTTTCTTT	CASFGPSGTEAFF
TRBV18	NA	NA	TRBJ1-6	TGTGCCAGCTCACCAGAACAGGGCCAGTCACCCCTCCACTTT	CASSPEQGQSPLHF
TRBV5-1	TRBD2	NA	TRBJ2-3	TGCGCCAGCAGCCCAGCTAGCGGGGGGGCGTCAGATACGCAGTATTTT	CASSPASGGASDTQYF
TRBV18	NA	NA	TRBJ1-1	TGTGCCAGCTCACCACCTCAGGTCAACACTGAAGCTTTCTTT	CASSPPQVNTEAFF
TRBV7-6	NA	few	TRBJ2-3	TGTGCCAGCAGCTTAGCGGGGGGGCCCTCAGATACGCAGTATTTT	CASSLAGGPSDTQYF
TRBV27	TRBD2	NA	TRBJ2-7	TGTGCCAGCAGCGGAGCGGGAGCGGTCTACGAGCAGTACTTC	CASSGAGAVYEQYF
TRBV23-1	TRBD1	NA	TRBJ1-1	TGCGCCAGCAGTCAAGGCGTACAGGGGGACACTGAAGCTTTCTTT	CASSQGVQGDTEAFF
TRBV6-4	NA	few	TRBJ1-5	TGTGCCAGCAGTCGGACAGCCAGCAATCAGCCCCAGCATTTT	CASSRTASNQPQHF
TRBV25-1	TRBD1	NA	TRBJ2-3	TGTGCCAGCAGTGAGCGACAGGGTGCAGATACGCAGTATTTT	CASSERQGADTQYF
TRBV19	TRBD1	NA	TRBJ1-2	TGTGCCAGTAGGGCAACAGGGGTGGGCTATGGCTACACCTTC	CASRATGVGYGYTF
TRBV7-9	NA	NA	TRBJ2-2	TGTGCCAGCAGCTCGAACAGGGATACCGGGGAGCTGTTTTTT	CASSSNRDTGELFF
TRBV5-8	TRBD1	NA	TRBJ2-7	TGTGCCAGCAGCTTGGGGTCAAGGGGGCGAGTCTACGAGCAGTACTTC	CASSLGSRGRVYEQYF
TRBV20-1	NA	NA	TRBJ1-1	TGCAGTGCCGGAACGGGCAGGGGAGCTTTCTTT	CSAGTGRGAFF
TRBV14	NA	NA	TRBJ2-3	TGTGCCAGCAGCCAAGATCTTACAGACGTCGATACGCAGTATTTT	CASSQDLTDVDTQYF
TRBV29-1	TRBD2	NA	TRBJ2-2	TGCAGCGCCGGACTAGCGGCGACCGGGGAGCTGTTTTTT	CSAGLAATGELFF
TRBV19	TRBD1	NA	TRBJ1-1	TGTGCCAGTAGTATAGCCAGGACAGGGACAATTGGGACTGAAGCTTTCTTT	CASSIARTGTIGTEAFF
TRBV19	TRBD1	NA	TRBJ1-1	TGTGCCAGTAGCGCCCGACAGGGTGGGCAAACTGAAGCTTTCTTT	CASSARQGGQTEAFF
TRBV5-1	NA	NA	TRBJ1-2	TGCGCCAGCAGCTTGGACGGGACAAGCGGTGGCTACACCTTC	CASSLDGTSGGYTF
TRBV4-2	TRBD2	few	TRBJ2-1	TGTGCCAGCAGCCAATCCGGACTAGCGGCTAGCTCCTACAATGAGCAGTTCTTC	CASSQSGLAASSYNEQFF
TRBV4-1	NA	NA	TRBJ2-6	TGCGCCAGCAGCCAAGCGGGGGTCGGGGCCAACGTCCTGACTTTC	CASSQAGVGANVLTF
TRBV6-6	TRBD2	NA	TRBJ2-7	TGTGCCAGCAGTCGCGGCGGTAGCGGGGGGAGCTCCTACGAGCAGTACTTC	CASSRGGSGGSSYEQYF
TRBV19	TRBD1	once	TRBJ2-3	TGTGCCAGTACCCGGACAGGGTCTGGCACAGATACGCAGTATTTT	CASTRTGSGTDTQYF
TRBV29-1	TRBD1	NA	TRBJ2-1	TGCAGCGGAACGACAGGGGGCACTGAGCAGTTCTTC	CSGTTGGTEQFF
TRBV5-1	TRBD2	NA	TRBJ2-7	TGCGCCAGCAGCCAAATCGGCGGGGGACCCCGCTACGAGCAGTACTTC	CASSQIGGGPRYEQYF
TRBV19	NA	NA	TRBJ1-4	TGTGCCAGTAGTACCGACACCTATAATGAAAAACTGTTTTTT	CASSTDTYNEKLFF
TRBV7-8	NA	NA	TRBJ2-7	TGTGCCAGCAGCTCGAGGCCGGCCTACGAGCAGTACTTC	CASSSRPAYEQYF
TRBV14	NA	NA	TRBJ2-7	TGTGCCAGCAGCCAATGGCCGTTCGAGCAGTACTTC	CASSQWPFEQYF
TRBV6-2/TRBV6-3	TRBD1	NA	TRBJ2-7	TGTGCCAGCAGTCAACTATACGGACAGGCGAACGAGCAGTACTTC	CASSQLYGQANEQYF
TRBV9	NA	NA	TRBJ1-4	TGTGCCAGCAGCGGCACAGGGACTAATGAAAAACTGTTTTTT	CASSGTGTNEKLFF
TRBV30	NA	NA	TRBJ2-5	TGTGCCTGGAGTGTAATGAACAATCAAGAGACCCAGTACTTC	CAWSVMNNQETQYF